This entry lists 3 T cell receptor beta chains sequenced from one sample in a study of CD8+CD57+ T cells in acquired aplastic anemia. The template for TCR beta VDJ and CDR3 sequence profiling was genomic DNA. Using its own MiXCR run on the reads, TCRdb lists one record per CDR3 protein. The table has about 470,000 distinct CDR3 sequences, roughly 34% seen once; the top ten hold 0.82%. Sequencing was done on patients that had shown CD8+CD57+ cell expansion by flow cytometry. Sequenced material: sorted CD4+, CD8+, or CD8+CD57+ T cells (not recorded which) from PBMCs. Receptors were obtained from a human donor with aplastic anemia.

This clonotype showed up many times. V gene TRBV12-3 or TRBV12-4 combines with J gene TRBJ1-1; D unresolved. The CDR3 covers 12 residues. Trimming removed 5 bases at V and 4 bases at J, with 8 bases between. CDR3 region: CASSGGSTEAFF. Written as DNA, the CDR3 is TGTGCCAGCAGTGGTGGGAGCACTGAAGCTTTCTTT.

CDR3 loop: CAIGGRYNQPQHF. The CDR3 nucleotides are TGTGCCATAGGGGGCAGGTACAATCAGCCCCAGCATTTT. The chain links TRBV10-3 to TRBJ1-5, with 7 bases that match TRBD1. The CDR3 is made up of 13 amino acids. The V segment lost 9 bases and the J segment 3 bases; nucleotides outside the gene matches: 5. Germline V gene data show CDR1 as ENHRY and CDR2 as SYGVKD.

The chain combines TRBV11-1 with TRBJ1-5; D is perhaps TRBD1 (6 bases). The germline V gene has CDR1 SGHAT and CDR2 FQDESV (reference sequence). The CDR3 extends over 17 amino acids. V lost 2 bases and J lost 0, with 14 bases in between. CDR3 region: CASSLFQGSYSNQPQHF. The CDR3 nucleotides are TGTGCCAGCAGCTTATTCCAGGGGTCTTATAGCAATCAGCCCCAGCATTTT. The full variable domain, in which reference TRBV11-1 and TRBJ1-5 provide the parts outside the CDR3, is EAEVAQSPRYKITEKSQAVAFWCDPISGHATLYWYRQILGQGPELLVQFQDESVVDDSQLPKDRFSAERLKGVDSTLKIQPAELGDSAMYLCASSLFQGSYSNQPQHFGDGTRLSIL.